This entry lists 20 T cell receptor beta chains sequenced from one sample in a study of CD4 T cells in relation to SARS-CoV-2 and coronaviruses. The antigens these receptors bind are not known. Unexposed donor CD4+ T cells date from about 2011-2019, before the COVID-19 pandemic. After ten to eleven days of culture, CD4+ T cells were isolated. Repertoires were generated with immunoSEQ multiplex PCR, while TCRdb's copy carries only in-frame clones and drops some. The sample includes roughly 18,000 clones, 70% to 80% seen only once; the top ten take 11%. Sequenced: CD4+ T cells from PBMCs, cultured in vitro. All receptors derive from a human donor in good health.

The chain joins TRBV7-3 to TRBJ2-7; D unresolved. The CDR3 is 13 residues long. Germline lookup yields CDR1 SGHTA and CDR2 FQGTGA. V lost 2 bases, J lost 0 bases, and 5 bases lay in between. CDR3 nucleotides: TGTGCCAGCAGCTTAGCCCACTCCTACGAGCAGTACTTC. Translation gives CASSLAHSYEQYF.

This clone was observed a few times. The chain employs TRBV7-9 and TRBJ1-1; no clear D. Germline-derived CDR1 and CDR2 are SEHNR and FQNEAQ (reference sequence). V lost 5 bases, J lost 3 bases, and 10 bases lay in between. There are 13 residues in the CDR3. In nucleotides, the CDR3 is TGTGCCAGCAGCCCCGGACCCGACACTGAAGCTTTCTTT. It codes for CASSPGPDTEAFF.

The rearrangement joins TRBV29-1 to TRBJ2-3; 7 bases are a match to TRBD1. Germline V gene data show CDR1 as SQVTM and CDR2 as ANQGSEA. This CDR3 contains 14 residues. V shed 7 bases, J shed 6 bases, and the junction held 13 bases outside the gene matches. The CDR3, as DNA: TGCAGCGCCCGTCGGACAGGCCAGGGGGATACGCAGTATTTT. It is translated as CSARRTGQGDTQYF.

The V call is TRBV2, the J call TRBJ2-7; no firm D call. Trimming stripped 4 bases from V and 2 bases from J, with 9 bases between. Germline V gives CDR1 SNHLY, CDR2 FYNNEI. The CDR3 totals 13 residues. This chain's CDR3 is CASSGDQTYEQYF. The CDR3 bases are TGTGCCAGCAGTGGAGACCAGACCTACGAGCAGTACTTC.

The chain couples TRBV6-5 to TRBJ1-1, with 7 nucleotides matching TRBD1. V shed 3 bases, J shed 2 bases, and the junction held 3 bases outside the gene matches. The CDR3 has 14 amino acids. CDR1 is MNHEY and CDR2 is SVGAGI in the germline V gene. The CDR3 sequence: CASSYRDSNTEAFF. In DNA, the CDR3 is TGTGCCAGCAGTTATCGGGACAGCAACACTGAAGCTTTCTTT.

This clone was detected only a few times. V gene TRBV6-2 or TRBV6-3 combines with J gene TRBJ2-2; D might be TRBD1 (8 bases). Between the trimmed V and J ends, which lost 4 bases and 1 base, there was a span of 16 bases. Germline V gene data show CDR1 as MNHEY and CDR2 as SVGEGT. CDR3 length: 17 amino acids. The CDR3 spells CASSSWTGRVNTGELFF. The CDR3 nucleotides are TGTGCCAGCAGTTCATGGACAGGGAGGGTGAACACCGGGGAGCTGTTTTTT.

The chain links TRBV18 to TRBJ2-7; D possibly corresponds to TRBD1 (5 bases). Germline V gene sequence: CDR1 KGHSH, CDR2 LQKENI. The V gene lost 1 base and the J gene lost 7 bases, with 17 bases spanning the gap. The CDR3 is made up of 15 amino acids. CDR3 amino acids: CASSPRSGAGGEQYF. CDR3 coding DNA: TGTGCCAGCTCACCACGGAGTGGGGCAGGTGGAGAGCAGTACTTC.

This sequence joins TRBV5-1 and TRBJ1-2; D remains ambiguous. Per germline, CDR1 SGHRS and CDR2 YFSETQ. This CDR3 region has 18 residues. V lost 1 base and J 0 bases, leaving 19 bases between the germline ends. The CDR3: CASSLFRPGGVANYGYTF. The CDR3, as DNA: TGCGCCAGCAGCTTGTTCCGTCCGGGTGGGGTCGCTAACTATGGCTACACCTTC.

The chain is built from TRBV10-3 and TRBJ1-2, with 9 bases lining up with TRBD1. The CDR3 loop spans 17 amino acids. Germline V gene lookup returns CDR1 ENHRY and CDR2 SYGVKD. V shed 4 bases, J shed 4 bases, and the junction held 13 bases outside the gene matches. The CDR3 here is CAISAPGQGGPGYGYTF. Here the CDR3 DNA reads TGTGCCATCAGTGCACCGGGACAGGGAGGGCCTGGCTATGGCTACACCTTC.

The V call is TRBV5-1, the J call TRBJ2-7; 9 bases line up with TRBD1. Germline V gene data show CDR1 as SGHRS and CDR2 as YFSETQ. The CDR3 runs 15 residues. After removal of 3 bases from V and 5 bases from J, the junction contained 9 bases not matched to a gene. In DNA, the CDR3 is TGCGCCAGCAGCTGGACAGGGGCCACCGGGGACGAGCAGTACTTC. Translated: CASSWTGATGDEQYF.

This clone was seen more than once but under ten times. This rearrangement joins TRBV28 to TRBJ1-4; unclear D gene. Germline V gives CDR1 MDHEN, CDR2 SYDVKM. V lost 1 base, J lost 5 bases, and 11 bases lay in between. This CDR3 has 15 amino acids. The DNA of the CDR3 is TGTGCCAGCAGTTTATTTAGACAAGTAAATGAAAAACTGTTTTTT. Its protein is CASSLFRQVNEKLFF.

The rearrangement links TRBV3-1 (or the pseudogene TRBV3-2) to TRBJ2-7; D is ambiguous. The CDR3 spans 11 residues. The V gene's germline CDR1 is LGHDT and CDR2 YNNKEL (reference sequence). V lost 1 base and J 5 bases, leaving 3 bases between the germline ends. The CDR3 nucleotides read TGTGCCAGCAGCCAAGTCCACGAGCAGTACTTC. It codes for CASSQVHEQYF.

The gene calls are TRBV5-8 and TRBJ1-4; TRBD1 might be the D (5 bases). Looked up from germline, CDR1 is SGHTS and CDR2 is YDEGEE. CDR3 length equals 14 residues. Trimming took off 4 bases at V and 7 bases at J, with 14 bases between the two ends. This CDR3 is CASSLRGVSEKLFF. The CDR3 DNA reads TGTGCCAGCAGCCTCCGGGGGGTCAGTGAAAAACTGTTTTTT.

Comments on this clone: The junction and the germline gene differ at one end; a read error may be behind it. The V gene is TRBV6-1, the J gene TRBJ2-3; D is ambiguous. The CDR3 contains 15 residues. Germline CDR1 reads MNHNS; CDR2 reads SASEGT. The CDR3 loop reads CASCEWVRSTDTQYF. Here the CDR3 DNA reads TGTGCCAGCTGTGAGTGGGTAAGGAGCACAGATACGCAGTATTTT.

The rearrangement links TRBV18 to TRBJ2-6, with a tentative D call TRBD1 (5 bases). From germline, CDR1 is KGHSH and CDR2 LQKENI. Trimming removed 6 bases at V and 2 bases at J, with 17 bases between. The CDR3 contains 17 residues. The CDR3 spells CASSATGLPAGANVLTF. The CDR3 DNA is TGTGCCAGCTCCGCTACAGGCCTTCCCGCTGGGGCCAACGTCCTGACTTTC.

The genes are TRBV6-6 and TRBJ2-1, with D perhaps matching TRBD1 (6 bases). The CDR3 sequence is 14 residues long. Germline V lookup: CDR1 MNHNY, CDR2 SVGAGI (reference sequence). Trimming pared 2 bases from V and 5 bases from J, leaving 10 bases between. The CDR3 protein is CASSYRDTNNEQFF. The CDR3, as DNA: TGTGCCAGCAGTTACCGGGACACAAACAATGAGCAGTTCTTC.

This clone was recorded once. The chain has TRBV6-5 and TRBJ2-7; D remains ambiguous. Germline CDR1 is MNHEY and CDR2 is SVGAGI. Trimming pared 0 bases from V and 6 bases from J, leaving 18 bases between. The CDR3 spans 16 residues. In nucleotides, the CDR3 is TGTGCCAGCAGTTACTCCTCACCGGGCATCCCCTCCGAGCAGTACTTC. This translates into CASSYSSPGIPSEQYF.

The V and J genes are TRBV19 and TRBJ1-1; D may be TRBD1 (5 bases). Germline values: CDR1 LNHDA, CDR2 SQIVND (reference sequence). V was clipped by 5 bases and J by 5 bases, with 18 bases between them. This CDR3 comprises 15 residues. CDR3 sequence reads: CASSANAGQMTEAFF. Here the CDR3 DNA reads TGTGCCAGTAGTGCCAATGCGGGGCAGATGACTGAAGCTTTCTTT.

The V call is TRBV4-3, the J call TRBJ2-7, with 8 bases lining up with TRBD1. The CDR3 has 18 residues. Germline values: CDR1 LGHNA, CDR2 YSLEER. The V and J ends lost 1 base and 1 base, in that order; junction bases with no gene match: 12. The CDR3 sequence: CASSQASQQGGTSYEQYF. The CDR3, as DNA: TGCGCCAGCAGCCAAGCCTCCCAACAGGGGGGCACTTCCTACGAGCAGTACTTC.

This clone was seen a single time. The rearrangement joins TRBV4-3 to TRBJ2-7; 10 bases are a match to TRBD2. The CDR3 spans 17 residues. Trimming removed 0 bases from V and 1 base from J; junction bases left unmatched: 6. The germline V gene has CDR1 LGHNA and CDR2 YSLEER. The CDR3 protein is CASSQDLGTSVSYEQYF. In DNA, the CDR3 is TGCGCCAGCAGCCAAGACTTGGGGACTAGCGTTTCCTACGAGCAGTACTTC.